This T cell receptor beta chain was recorded in a study of cytomegalovirus exposure and HLA in healthy donors. General study findings and limits: TRBV6-2, TRBV6-3 and other indistinguishable V segments were excluded. In vitro testing confirmed a few CMV-associated chains as specific for CMV antigens. The availability of immune exposure information extended only to CMV serostatus.

A multiplex PCR was run with 60 Vbeta primers and 13 Jbeta primers. TCRdb's table, derived via immunoSEQ multiplex PCR, lists solely in-frame clones and lacks some. The sample contains over 150,000 clones, 75% to 90% of which appear only once. From germline, CDR1 is MDHEN and CDR2 SYDVKM. The germline V and J ends were trimmed by 7 bases and 5 bases, with 20 bases remaining between them. The CDR3 is 15 residues long. Regarding this clone: The antigen remains undetermined.

Sequencing was done on a sample of PBMCs. This TCR was sampled from a man in his thirties or forties in good health and CMV-seronegative. The rearrangement uses TRBV28 and TRBJ1-2, with TRBD1 as a possible D gene (6 bases). DNA of the CDR3: TGTGCCAGCACTTCGAAGGACAGAACCTATTATGGCTACACCTTC. The encoded protein is CASTSKDRTYYGYTF.